This TCR beta chain was recorded in a study of OX40 agonist ivuxolimab in advanced cancers. The study's findings and limits: Expansion of clones was among the lowest in partial responders at 0.1-3.0 mg/kg. CD4+ and CD8+ T cells in blood underwent clonal expansion by week 6 at 0.1 to 3.0 mg/kg.

Trimming stripped 4 bases from V and 4 bases from J, with 19 bases between. This CDR3 spans 16 amino acids. The V gene's germline CDR1 is MGHRA and CDR2 YSYEKL. Sequenced by immunoSEQ multiplex PCR; TCRdb stores in-frame clones only, minus some. The sample records over 70,000 clones, more than 75% being singletons. Notes on this clone: Its antigen remains unknown.

This chain links TRBV4-1 with TRBJ1-2; tentatively, D is TRBD1 (6 bases). The sequenced sample was CD4+ or CD8+ T cells sorted from blood, obtained in a trial of the OX40 agonist ivuxolimab. The source of this sequence is an adult with an advanced solid tumor such as melanoma, head and neck, liver or kidney cancer. The CDR3: CASSLRGGTSGYGYTF. In DNA form, the CDR3 reads TGCGCCAGCAGCCTAAGGGGGGGGACGTCCGGCTATGGCTACACCTTC.